One T cell receptor (beta chain) is described in this entry. The specificity of this receptor is unknown. An end of the junction differs from the germline gene, which may be a read error. This specimen comes from a study of CD8+ T cells in alopecia areata (dated by TCRdb to between 2018 and 2020). About the investigation overall: Treated patients were enrolled in an open-label pilot trial of oral tofacitinib, 5 to 10 mg twice daily, for moderate-to-severe alopecia areata. In humans, TCRbeta sequencing was performed on scalp tissue and on sorted CD4+ and CD8+ peripheral blood T cells from healthy controls and from patients with patchy or totalis/universalis alopecia areata. immunoSEQ multiplex PCR using 35 Vbeta forward primers and 13 Jbeta reverse primers was used to amplify TCRbeta CDR3 regions. Tofacitinib-treated patients had biopsies at baseline and at 4 and 24 weeks of treatment, with a later scalp biopsy in several patients. The RNA source kit depended on sample type: the PAXgene miRNA kit for fixed scalp, the miRNeasy kit for PBMCs, and the RNeasy kit for mouse skin. High-throughput TCRbeta sequencing was used to examine T cell clonal expansion in alopecia areata in both the C3H/HeJ mouse model and human patients. Tofacitinib was administered for 6 to 18 months, and 6 months of follow-up off drug were then conducted to assess delayed response and recurrence. The SALT score, which quantifies the percentage of affected scalp surface area, was used to measure disease severity in treated patients. Scalp clonality was compared among normal scalp (n=4), patchy alopecia areata scalp (n=8), and alopecia totalis/universalis scalp (n=8). What the study reported, not specific to this receptor: Compared with normal scalp, lesional scalp, particularly in alopecia totalis/universalis, had higher clonality and more expanded CD8+ clones, which suggests antigenic drive. Unlike mouse skin, where gammadelta T cells dominate, normal human skin contains resident alphabeta T cells that get sequenced too, which complicates analysis of the scalp TCR repertoire. During tofacitinib treatment, many expanded lesional clones stuck around in both scalp and blood, and this persistence may partly explain why relapse happens after treatment is stopped. The treated cohort was small, with a single nonresponder, so links between baseline CD8+ expansion and response need larger studies. With tofacitinib, both scalp clonality and the number of expanded CD8+ clones among the top 100 scalp clones went down significantly. TCR sequences shared between patients were less clear than in mice, possibly partly because of HLA diversity in the patient population.

Library preparation employed the immunoSEQ multiplex PCR assay. RNA was extracted from all samples and reverse transcribed into cDNA, which served as template for TCR sequencing. SuperScript III was used to make first-strand cDNA, primed with a 2:1 mix of oligo-dT and random hexamers. Amplification bias was assessed with a synthetic immune receptor repertoire, and residual bias was removed computationally. Under the source paper's analysis protocol: Raw reads were preprocessed for error removal, and CDR3 was defined according to IMGT conventions as running from the conserved cysteine to phenylalanine. Clonality was calculated as 1 minus Shannon entropy normalized by log2 of the number of productive unique TCRs. CD4 or CD8 identity of scalp clones was inferred by cross-referencing scalp TCRbeta sequences with sorted blood CD4 and CD8 repertoires. The clones in this table, taken by TCRdb from immuneACCESS, are in-frame only. Not every clone is retained; where verified, under half of the shortfall comes from an unresolved V gene, and the cause of the rest is unknown. The V and J calls and clone size are taken from that table; D and trimming were inferred from the DNA. The table for this sample lists roughly 100,000 clones; 55% to 75% of them were counted only once. The top ten constitute roughly 15% of the sample.

The intended sense of this specimen's treatment or condition label: oral pan-JAK inhibitor, 5-10 mg twice daily. Lesional scalp punch biopsies and peripheral blood were collected from alopecia areata patients. PBMCs were isolated by density centrifugation and stained for CD3, CD4 and CD8, and CD4+ and CD8+ T cells were sorted on a FACSAria. CDR1 LNHNV and CDR2 YYDKDF are derived from the germline V gene (reference sequence). Inclusive of the bounding cysteine and phenylalanine, the CDR3 is 15 residues long. The read is trimmed to its CDR3 DNA, 45 bases read in frame from base 1. Recombination connected TRBV15 to TRBJ2-2, with 7 bases matching TRBD1. The sequence derives from a human donor with alopecia areata. The specimen comprised CD8+ T cells sorted from blood, sampled at approximately week 55, from a patient treated with tofacitinib. This receptor has the CDR3 CAPSSTDRETGELFF. The DNA sequence is given as TGTGCCCCCAGCAGCACAGACAGGGAGACCGGGGAGCTGTTTTTT.